Listed here are 17 T cell receptor beta chains from one sample, sequenced in a study of T cells in localized non-small cell lung cancer. TCRdb's copy holds only in-frame clones and misses some; the assay was immunoSEQ multiplex PCR. The table has under 40,000 clones, around 80% seen once. The sample consisted of peripheral blood, taken before any cancer treatment. The receptors were gathered from a male donor aged 60 or over with stage III squamous cell lung carcinoma.

The V call is TRBV29-1, the J call TRBJ2-3; D remains ambiguous. Trimming stripped 8 bases from V and 6 bases from J, with 12 bases between. Germline values: CDR1 SQVTM, CDR2 ANQGSEA. This CDR3 contains 11 residues. The CDR3 coding sequence is TGCAGCTTTCGATTAACGGATACGCAGTATTTT. This translates into CSFRLTDTQYF.

The table lists this clone with a count of one. V gene TRBV12-5 combines with J gene TRBJ2-1; no clear D gene. Germline V gene data show CDR1 as LGHNT and CDR2 as FRNRAP. The CDR3 is 14 residues long. The ends were cut back, 3 bases at V and 6 bases at J, with 12 bases in the middle. CDR3 DNA sequence: TGTGCTAGTGGTTTCTCGGCGTCGGGCAATGAGCAGTTCTTC. Protein sequence: CASGFSASGNEQFF.

The CDR3 DNA is TGTGCCACCAGCAGAGACATAGGCAGGGGCTACGAGCAGTACTTC. This sequence encodes CATSRDIGRGYEQYF. This chain joins TRBV15 and TRBJ2-7; D is possibly TRBD1 (6 bases). The CDR3 loop spans 15 amino acids. The germline V gene encodes CDR1 LNHNV and CDR2 YYDKDF (reference sequence). Trimming cost V 0 bases and J 3 bases, with 12 bases left between them.

This chain connects TRBV5-1 to TRBJ2-1, with TRBD2 identical over 12 bases. The V gene end was trimmed by 0 bases and the J gene end by 7 bases; junction bases not matched to a gene: 5. This CDR3 comprises 16 residues. Germline CDR1 SGHRS, CDR2 YFSETQ. The CDR3, as DNA: TGCGCCAGCAGCTTGGAGACTAGCGGGGGTGGAAATGAGCAGTTCTTC. Translation: CASSLETSGGGNEQFF.

By sample fraction, this clone is medium-sized. The chain joins TRBV5-1 to TRBJ1-1; D is unresolved. The CDR3 sequence is 14 residues long. The germline V gene encodes CDR1 SGHRS and CDR2 YFSETQ. Between the trimmed V and J ends, which lost 1 base and 0 bases, there was a span of 7 bases. The DNA of the CDR3 is TGCGCCAGCAGCTTGTTCGGGATGAACACTGAAGCTTTCTTT. It codes for CASSLFGMNTEAFF.

This clone has only a few counts. The chain joins TRBV19 to TRBJ1-5; D may be TRBD1 (5 bases). CDR1 is LNHDA, CDR2 SQIVND, per germline (reference sequence). The ends were cut back, 7 bases at V and 7 bases at J, with 14 bases in the middle. The CDR3 consists of 13 residues. This CDR3 is CASTPGPRQPQHF. As DNA, the CDR3 is TGTGCCAGTACCCCAGGGCCGCGGCAGCCCCAGCATTTT.

The rearrangement uses TRBV6-1 and TRBJ2-7; 7 positions agree with TRBD1. Per the germline V gene, CDR1 is MNHNS and CDR2 is SASEGT. The CDR3 has 15 residues. V dropped 6 bases and J dropped 0; count of bases not matched to a gene: 8. The CDR3 region is CASRPGQRSSYEQYF. Here the CDR3 DNA reads TGTGCCAGCAGGCCGGGACAGCGGAGCTCCTACGAGCAGTACTTC.

This clone was counted a single time. The V gene is TRBV19, the J gene TRBJ1-5; 7 bases line up with TRBD1. Germline assignment: CDR1 LNHDA and CDR2 SQIVND (reference sequence). The CDR3 is 13 amino acids. V was pared by 7 bases and J by 5 bases, with 5 bases of the junction left unmatched. This CDR3 reads CASNRDRDQPQHF. In nucleotides, the CDR3 is TGTGCCAGTAACCGGGACAGAGATCAGCCCCAGCATTTT.

The gene calls are TRBV5-1 and TRBJ1-1; weak D call: TRBD1 (5 bases). V gave up 0 bases and J gave up 7 bases, with 10 bases separating them. This CDR3 region has 13 residues. Germline V gives CDR1 SGHRS, CDR2 YFSETQ. CDR3 amino acids: CASSLGWGFEAFF. CDR3 coding DNA: TGCGCCAGCAGCTTGGGTTGGGGGTTTGAAGCTTTCTTT.

The CDR3 reads CASSLDSFYEQYF. As DNA, the CDR3 is TGCGCCAGCAGCTTGGACAGTTTCTACGAGCAGTACTTC. J is TRBJ2-7 and V is TRBV5-1; D is ambiguous. V dropped 0 bases and J dropped 3 bases, with 7 bases sitting between them. Germline CDR1 is SGHRS and CDR2 is YFSETQ. The CDR3 is 13 residues long.

The chain employs TRBV2 and TRBJ1-4; TRBD1 matches at 7 bases. The V gene end was trimmed by 6 bases and the J gene end by 8 bases; junction bases not matched to a gene: 12. This CDR3 contains 15 residues. Germline CDR1 is SNHLY and CDR2 is FYNNEI. The CDR3 coding sequence is TGTGCCAGCAGCCCAGGGGGTTCTTGGGGCGAAAAACTGTTTTTT. Amino acid sequence: CASSPGGSWGEKLFF.

This chain joins TRBV6-5 and TRBJ1-6; no reliable D call. The CDR3 covers 15 residues. Germline CDR1 and CDR2: MNHEY and SVGAGI. V was pared by 5 bases and J by 5 bases, with 13 bases between. This CDR3 reads CASSPFGPDNSPLHF. In nucleotides, the CDR3 is TGTGCCAGCAGTCCCTTCGGGCCGGATAATTCACCCCTCCACTTT.

The chain uses TRBV5-1 and TRBJ2-5; TRBD1 agrees at 9 bases. V dropped 4 bases and J dropped 7; count of bases not matched to a gene: 11. CDR1 is SGHRS and CDR2 is YFSETQ in the germline V gene. The CDR3 runs to 15 residues. CDR3 amino acids: CASSISGTGPGTQYF. The DNA for the CDR3 is TGCGCCAGCAGCATATCCGGGACAGGGCCTGGGACCCAGTACTTC.

J is TRBJ1-4 and V is TRBV18; tentatively, D is TRBD1 (6 bases). The CDR3 totals 20 residues. In germline, CDR1 is KGHSH, CDR2 LQKENI. V gave up 6 bases and J gave up 0 bases, with 26 bases separating them. The CDR3: CASSPNMAQGEGATNEKLFF. The CDR3 bases are TGTGCCAGCTCGCCAAACATGGCACAGGGTGAAGGGGCAACTAATGAAAAACTGTTTTTT. Using reference TRBV18 and TRBJ1-4 for the parts outside the CDR3, the full variable domain is NAGVMQNPRHLVRRRGQEARLRCSPMKGHSHVYWYRQLPEEGLKFMVYLQKENIIDESGMPKERFSAEFPKEGPSILRIQQVVRGDSAAYFCASSPNMAQGEGATNEKLFFGSGTQLSVL.

V usage is TRBV15 and J usage is TRBJ1-1; possible D gene TRBD1, 5 bases. This CDR3 comprises 17 residues. V lost 6 bases and J lost 1, with 21 bases in between. The germline V gene has CDR1 LNHNV and CDR2 YYDKDF (reference sequence). CDR3 nucleotide sequence: TGTGCCACCAGTAACACCCCGGAGGGGTTGTCGAACACTGAAGCTTTCTTT. Its protein product is CATSNTPEGLSNTEAFF.

The chain carries TRBV30 and TRBJ1-5; perhaps TRBD1 as D (6 bases). The V gene's germline CDR1 is GTSNPN and CDR2 SVGIG (reference sequence). V was pared by 4 bases and J by 5 bases, with 15 bases between. This CDR3 contains 14 residues. For the CDR3, the DNA is TGTGCCTGGACCCCACAGGGCTTCTATCAGCCCCAGCATTTT. This codes for CAWTPQGFYQPQHF.

This chain joins TRBV5-1 and TRBJ2-5, with 15 bases aligning to TRBD2. Germline V gene lookup returns CDR1 SGHRS and CDR2 YFSETQ. The CDR3 totals 15 residues. V was pared by 5 bases and J by 4 bases, with 3 bases of the junction left unmatched. The CDR3 coding sequence is TGCGCCAGCAGTAAGGGACTAGCGGGGGGAGAGACCCAGTACTTC. Amino acids: CASSKGLAGGETQYF.